This T cell receptor (beta chain) was documented in a study of CD8 T cells in ankylosing spondylitis. Overall study findings and caveats: Ankylosing spondylitis blood appeared to be characterized by a TCR beta motif of under ten highly homologous variants. Earlier reports found some motif variants in synovial fluid and blood in reactive arthritis.

TCRdb re-analysed the 5' RACE reads in MiXCR, keeping a single row per CDR3 protein. In the table there are over 450,000 distinct CDR3 sequences, 9.5% to 15% of which are singletons. This clonotype was seen more than once but under ten times. Its antigen remains unidentified. CDR3 length: 16 amino acids. From germline, CDR1 is DFQATT and CDR2 SNEGSKA (reference sequence). Trimming removed 0 bases from V and 4 bases from J, with 16 bases in between. The chain couples TRBV20-1 to TRBJ2-1, with D possibly matching TRBD1 (5 bases). Sequencing input: blood, either unsorted or a sorted T cell fraction (not recorded which). The TCR was taken from a male donor with ankylosing spondylitis. The CDR3: CSARDGLGVGYNEQFF. The CDR3 nucleotides are TGCAGTGCTAGAGATGGGTTAGGGGTGGGTTACAATGAGCAGTTCTTC.